This TCR beta chain was profiled in a study of cytomegalovirus exposure and HLA in healthy donors (dated by TCRdb to about 2017). Context from the whole study: According to an earlier analysis of a few hundred of the donors, roughly 180 million T cells yielded some 110 million unique TCR beta sequences and about 300 Gb of sequence data. Roughly 300 gigabases of sequencing data and 91 million or so unique TCR sequences made up an early release that covered nearly 650 HLA-typed donors. Among the roughly 400 genotyped donors, around 81% belonged to the genetic ancestry cluster associated with self-reported Caucasian donors. The aim of the study was to test whether cataloging public T cell receptors could identify signatures of past pathogen exposure. The T cell repertoires of 550 to 850 subjects were profiled by immunosequencing and related to cytomegalovirus serostatus. Along with the approximately 670-subject first cohort, a separate validation cohort of approximately 110 different subjects was used. To predict cytomegalovirus infection status, the study combined high-throughput TCR immunosequencing, statistical association of individual TCRs with disease status, and machine learning. To study patterns of TCR occurrence, a later analysis re-analyzed previously published TCR beta repertoires from around 700 donors and added high-resolution HLA genotyping. Rather than drawing on any new phenotypic data, the later analysis identified candidate immune exposures from TCR beta sequences and the way those sequences occurred across donors. In an earlier analysis of more than 550 of the donors, high-throughput TCR beta sequencing was used to judge whether each TCR beta V gene segment behaved as functional or pseudogenic. Donor age, sex, ethnicity and CMV serostatus were compiled alongside the repertoire data. Genome-wide SNP genotypes for about 60% of the 666 donors were used in a later genetic analysis, which treated that subset as a discovery cohort. All discovery cohort repertoires had been generated on a single sequencing platform. HLA typing included class I and class II loci at four-digit resolution. The number of donors typed differed by locus, with roughly 629-640 for A, B, C, DRB1 and DQB1, approximately 500 for DQA1, approximately 570 for DPA1, and 400 to 490 for DPB1. Roughly five DR-DQ haplotypes were handled as single units for association and clustering because linkage in the cohort was strong. On average, around 200,000 unique TCR beta nucleotide sequences were sequenced per donor among a few hundred genotyped donors of the cohort, with roughly 19% of those sequences being non-productive.

Libraries were built with the immunoSEQ multiplex PCR assay. For the multiplex PCR, a mixture combining 60 forward primers for TCR Vbeta segments and 13 reverse primers for TCR Jbeta segments was used. Amplification of the CDR3 region of rearranged TCR beta genes was performed with a multiplex PCR assay on genomic DNA. Amplified TCR beta libraries were sequenced as 87-base-pair reads on the Illumina HiSeq System. The paper's data handling went like this. Across the 670 or so repertoires, a later analysis counted about 81 million unique TCR beta chains, around 11 million of which were shared by at least two donors. To remove PCR and sequencing errors, raw reads were error-corrected and collapsed into unique sequences using a nearest-neighbor algorithm that merged closely related sequences. Alignment of CDR3 sequences to IMGT reference sequences was used to assign V, D and J gene segments. For a sequence to be retained, a match of at least six nucleotides was required to both a V gene segment and a J gene segment. Rearrangements were called productive when the CDR3 lacked stop codons and stayed in frame with V and J; all others were non-productive. CDR3 was defined according to IMGT convention as the region running from the second conserved V-encoded cysteine to the conserved J-encoded phenylalanine. Sequences without an unambiguous match to a single V gene segment were excluded from the earlier analysis of a few hundred of the donors. In an earlier analysis of 450 to 700 of the donors, V segments were called functional above 56.7% productive rearrangements and were called segregating when the between-donor standard deviation exceeded 5%. A statistical classification framework was built for diagnosing cytomegalovirus status from the catalog of TCR beta chain sequences. A later analysis assigned V and J genes by comparing TCR nucleotide sequences with IMGT/GENE-DB human TR gene sequences. Using the TCRdist pipeline, a later analysis assigned CDR3 sequences along with most-parsimonious VDJ recombination scenarios. In a later analysis, each TCR beta chain was defined by its CDR3 amino acid sequence together with its V-gene family, and reads lacking a unique V-gene family were excluded. As a way to deal with suspected cross-contamination and a sequencing artifact, a later analysis dropped 450 to 600 nucleotide sequences that were highly shared and had low generation probability. A later analysis calculated a clonal expansion index for each public chain from normalized within-repertoire ranks of inferred template counts. Generation probabilities in a later analysis came from a VDJ recombination model fitted to out-of-frame rearrangements, and those results were checked against IGoR. Hypergeometric tests were used in a later analysis to score TCR-TCR, TCR-HLA and TCR-CMV co-occurrence, with a repertoire-size bias correction applied to the TCR pairs. False discovery rates were estimated in a later analysis by permuting HLA or CMV assignments 20 times. In a later analysis, co-occurring TCRs were grouped using DBSCAN, and TCRdist sequence similarity was added for clustering within HLA-allele-positive subsets. Co-occurrence clustering excluded repertoires with fewer than 30,000 or more than 120,000 public chains, plus five with anomalous nucleotide sharing. What TCRdb holds here is the immuneACCESS table cut down to in-frame rearrangements. Part of the clones is not present; checked against another copy, under half of the missing clones reflect an unresolved V gene, and the others are unexplained. For V, J and clone size, that table is used; D and trimming come from the DNA. This sample's table lists fewer than 200,000 clones. 6.5% of the sample is held by the ten biggest clonotypes.

With respect to this clone: The antigen this receptor binds is unknown.

The research as a whole found: A later analysis reported that several top co-occurrence clusters appeared linked to parvovirus B19, influenza, CMV and Epstein-Barr virus. Because counts were too low, roughly 17 rarely observed V segments, including chromosome 9 orphons, were left out of the earlier analysis of roughly 600 of the donors. In a later genetic analysis, fewer N-insertions in productive TCRs were reported among donors in an Asian-associated ancestry cluster than the roughly 670-donor mean. The authors suggested that the approach could potentially be generalized to other disease states and immunological phenotypes. Correlated functional status among segregating V segments might be attributable to linkage disequilibrium, but an unknown experimental factor could not be ruled out. A later analysis found that most CMV-associated TCR beta chains appeared HLA-restricted, with HLA associations seemingly driven largely by CMV exposure. The study gave a list of over 150 TCR beta chains associated with cytomegalovirus. Presence/absence analyses assumed roughly uniform sequencing depth across donors, an assumption that may not hold. A group of highly shared sequence variants was considered likely to be a technical artifact of the sequencing pipeline. This cohort had only TCR beta chains sequenced, and the lack of alpha or paired-chain data limited which features could be detected. The only immune exposure information available for the cohort was CMV serostatus. Some IMGT-functional V segments, including TRBV6-2 and TRBV6-3, could not be told apart with the 87-base-pair reads, so those segments were excluded. In a later analysis, TCR association rates were found to vary across HLA loci, with the most associated TCRs seen for DRB1 alleles and the fewest for HLA-C alleles. A later analysis found that HLA-associated TCR beta chains were more clonally expanded and had lower generation probabilities than equally common non-associated chains. Assigning TCR associations to individual alleles was difficult when HLA alleles, especially DR and DQ, strongly co-occurred. At a false discovery rate of 0.05, a later analysis linked 15,000 to 20,000 TCR beta sequences to specific HLA alleles. In a later genetic analysis, a missense DCLRE1C variant was associated with V-gene and J-gene trimming of TCR beta chains, and the association was replicated in an independent cohort. Because some donors lacked HLA typing at each locus, the association tests relied only on the typed subset. The classifier was reported to diagnose cytomegalovirus status with high specificity and sensitivity in both the original and validation cohorts. In vitro tests confirmed that a few of the cytomegalovirus-associated TCR beta chains recognize cytomegalovirus antigens. Across donors, most TCR sequences were observed very rarely, whereas some public TCRs were present in many individuals. In an earlier analysis of 587 of the donors, most TCR beta V segments appeared in productive rearrangements about 90% or about 30% of the time, broadly matching IMGT annotations. A further reported finding was that TCR beta sequences accurately predicted the HLA-A and HLA-B alleles for most subjects in the first cohort.

From the germline V gene, CDR1 is MDHEN and CDR2 is SYDVKM. Germline trimming amounts to 3 bases on V and 1 base on J, with 5 as the count of junction bases outside the gene matches. From its cysteine to its phenylalanine, the CDR3 spans 16 amino acids. Only CDR3 DNA is held: 48 bases, read in frame from base 1. The cohort comprised approximately 700 healthy bone marrow donors. Cohort members were all nominally healthy when sampled, although unrecorded immune exposures were likely present. The donor was CMV seronegative and belonged to the group of 352 seronegative cohort members. A peripheral blood sample was provided by each donor, and peripheral blood mononuclear cells were used for TCR beta sequencing. The Qiagen DNeasy Blood Extraction Kit was used to extract genomic DNA from the blood cell samples.

The sequence derives from a man under 40 in good health and CMV-seronegative. The chain couples TRBV28 to TRBJ1-1; 10 central bases correspond to TRBD1. Sequencing used PBMCs. The nucleotides are TGTGCCAGCAGTTTCAGGACAGGGGGGGGGAACACTGAAGCTTTCTTT. The resulting protein is CASSFRTGGGNTEAFF.